One T cell receptor (beta chain) is described in this entry. One end of the junction fails to match germline, which may point to a read error. There was one heparinised blood draw per donor, averaging roughly 0.12 L. The length of the CDR3 is 15 residues. CDR1 SGHRS and CDR2 YFSETQ come from the germline V gene. These data are taken from a study of beta chain features in type 1 diabetes. Expressed TCRB transcripts were sequenced, since all the RNA that had been isolated was reverse transcribed. Generated by immunoSEQ multiplex PCR, the TCRdb table keeps only in-frame clones and is missing some. The sample shows some 270,000 clones, roughly an eighth of them seen only once.

The sequencing input was naive CD4+ T cells from blood. This chain uses TRBV5-1 with TRBJ2-7; TRBD2 might be the D (6 bases). This receptor was obtained from a woman aged 40 to 50 in good health. CDR3 in amino acids: CASGFGRGSSYEQYF. CDR3 DNA: TGCGCCAGCGGCTTCGGTCGGGGGAGTTCCTACGAGCAGTACTTC.